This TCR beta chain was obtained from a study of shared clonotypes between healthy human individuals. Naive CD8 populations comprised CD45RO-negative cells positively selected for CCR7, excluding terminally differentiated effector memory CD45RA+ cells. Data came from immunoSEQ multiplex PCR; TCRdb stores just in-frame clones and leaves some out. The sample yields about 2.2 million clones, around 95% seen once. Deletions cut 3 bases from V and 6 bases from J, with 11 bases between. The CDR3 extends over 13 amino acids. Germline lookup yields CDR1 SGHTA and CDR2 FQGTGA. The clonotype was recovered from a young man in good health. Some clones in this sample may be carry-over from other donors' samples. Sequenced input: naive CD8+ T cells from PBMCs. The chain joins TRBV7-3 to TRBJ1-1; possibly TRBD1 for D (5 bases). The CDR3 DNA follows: TGTGCCAGCAGCTTGGCCAAGGGGTCTGAAGCTTTCTTT. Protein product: CASSLAKGSEAFF. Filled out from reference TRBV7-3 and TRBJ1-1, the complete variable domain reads GAGVSQTPSNKVTEKGKYVELRCDPISGHTALYWYRQSLGQGPEFLIYFQGTGAADDSGLPNDRFFAVRPEGSVSTLKIQRTERGDSAVYLCASSLAKGSEAFFGQGTRLTVV.